This T cell receptor beta chain was found in a study of T cell responses to AZD1222 COVID-19 vaccine. About the research overall: Samples with a second dose at about 4 or about 12 weeks were pooled together. Study-wide results and caveats: The donors showed a predominance of white British ancestry and of females, with possible underestimation of clonal diversity.

The assay was immunoSEQ multiplex PCR, and TCRdb's table has in-frame clones only and misses some. The sample shows some 130,000 clones, roughly 90% of them seen only once. V gave up 6 bases and J gave up 5 bases, with 14 bases separating them. The CDR3 has 13 amino acids. As concerns this clone: Antigen: not known.

The source was peripheral blood, collected on day 0 of AZD1222 vaccination. The V call is TRBV12-3 or TRBV12-4, the J call TRBJ2-7, with D tentatively TRBD1 (6 bases). This receptor was obtained from an adult in good health. The CDR3 loop reads CASSRKQGDEQYF. CDR3 DNA: TGTGCCAGCAGCCGTAAACAGGGAGACGAGCAGTACTTC.